The entry that follows covers one TCR beta chain sequence. Its matching antigen is unknown. Using its own MiXCR run on the reads, TCRdb lists one record per CDR3 protein. The table records a few hundred thousand distinct CDR3 sequences, 30% to 40% of them present only once. The data belong to a study of T cell repertoires in cytomegalovirus infection. Study context: Public TCR beta signatures marked donors with CMV infection and the matching HLA. Findings and caveats of the study: Carriage of CMV together with the relevant HLA was identifiable through cumulative public TCR beta family frequency.

This receptor was identified in a human donor in good health (CMV status not recorded). Some clones in this sample may be carry-over from other donors' samples. Sequencing was performed on cultured PBMCs, taken from culture after CMV antigen stimulation.

The CDR3 region has the DNA TGTGCCAGCAGTGTGGTGAATTCACCCCTCCACTTT. Encoded protein: CASSVVNSPLHF. The chain is built from TRBV25-1 and TRBJ1-6; D uncertain. Germline loops: CDR1 MGHDK, CDR2 SYGVNS. V lost 4 bases and J 7 bases, leaving 5 bases between the germline ends. This CDR3 has 12 amino acids. Combining the CDR3 with reference TRBV25-1 and TRBJ1-6 gives the whole variable domain EADIYQTPRYLVIGTGKKITLECSQTMGHDKMYWYQQDPGMELHLIHYSYGVNSTEKGDLSSESTVSRIRTEHFPLTLESARPSHTSQYLCASSVVNSPLHFGNGTRLTVT.